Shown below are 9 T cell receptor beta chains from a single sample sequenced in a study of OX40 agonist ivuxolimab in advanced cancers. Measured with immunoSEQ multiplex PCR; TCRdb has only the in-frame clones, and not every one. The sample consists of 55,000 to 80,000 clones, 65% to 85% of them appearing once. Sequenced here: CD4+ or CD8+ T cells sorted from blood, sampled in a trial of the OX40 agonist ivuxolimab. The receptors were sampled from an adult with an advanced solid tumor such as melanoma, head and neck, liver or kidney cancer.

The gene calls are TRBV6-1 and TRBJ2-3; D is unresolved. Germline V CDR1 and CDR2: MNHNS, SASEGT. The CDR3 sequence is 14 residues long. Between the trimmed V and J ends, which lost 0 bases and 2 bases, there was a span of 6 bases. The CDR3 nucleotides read TGTGCCAGCAGTGAAGCGCACCCCACAGATACGCAGTATTTT. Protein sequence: CASSEAHPTDTQYF.

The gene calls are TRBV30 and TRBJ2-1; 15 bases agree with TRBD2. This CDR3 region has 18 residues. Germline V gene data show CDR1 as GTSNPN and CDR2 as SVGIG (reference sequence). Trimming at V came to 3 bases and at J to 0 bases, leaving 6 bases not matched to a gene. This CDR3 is CAWRGLAGGLRSYNEQFF. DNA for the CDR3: TGTGCCTGGAGGGGACTAGCGGGGGGACTCCGCTCCTACAATGAGCAGTTCTTC.

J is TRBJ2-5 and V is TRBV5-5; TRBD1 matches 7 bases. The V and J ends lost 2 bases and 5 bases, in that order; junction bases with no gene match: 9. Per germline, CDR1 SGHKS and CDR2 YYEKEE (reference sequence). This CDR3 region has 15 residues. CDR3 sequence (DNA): TGTGCCAGCAGCTTAGGACCGACAGGGACGGAGACCCAGTACTTC. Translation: CASSLGPTGTETQYF.

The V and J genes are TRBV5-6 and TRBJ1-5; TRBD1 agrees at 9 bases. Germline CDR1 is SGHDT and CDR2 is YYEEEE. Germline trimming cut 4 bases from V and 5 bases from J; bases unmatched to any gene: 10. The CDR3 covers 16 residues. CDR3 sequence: CASSRGGQGIHQPQHF. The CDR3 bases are TGTGCCAGCAGCCGGGGGGGACAGGGAATCCATCAGCCCCAGCATTTT.

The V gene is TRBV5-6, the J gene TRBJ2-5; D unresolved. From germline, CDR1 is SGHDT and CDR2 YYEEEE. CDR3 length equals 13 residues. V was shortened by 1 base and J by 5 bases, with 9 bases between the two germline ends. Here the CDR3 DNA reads TGTGCCAGCAGCTTGTTGGTCGCCGAGACCCAGTACTTC. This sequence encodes CASSLLVAETQYF.

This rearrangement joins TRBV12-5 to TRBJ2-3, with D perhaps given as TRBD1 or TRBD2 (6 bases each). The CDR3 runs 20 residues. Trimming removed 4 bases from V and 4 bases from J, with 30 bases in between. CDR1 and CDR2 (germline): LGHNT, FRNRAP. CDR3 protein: CASGSRSGTPKTRGADTQYF. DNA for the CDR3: TGTGCTAGTGGTTCCAGATCCGGGACACCCAAGACTAGGGGTGCAGATACGCAGTATTTT.

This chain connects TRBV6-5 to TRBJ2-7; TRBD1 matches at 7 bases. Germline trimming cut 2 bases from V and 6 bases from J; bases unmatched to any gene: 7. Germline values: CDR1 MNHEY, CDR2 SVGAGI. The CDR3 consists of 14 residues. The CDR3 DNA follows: TGTGCCAGCAGTTACGACAGGGTGGGTTCCGAGCAGTACTTC. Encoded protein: CASSYDRVGSEQYF.

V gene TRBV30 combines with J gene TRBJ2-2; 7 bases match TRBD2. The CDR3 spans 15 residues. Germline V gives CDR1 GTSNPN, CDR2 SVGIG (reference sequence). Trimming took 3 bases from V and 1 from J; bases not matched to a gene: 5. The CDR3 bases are TGTGCCTGGAGGTGGGGGGGTGGGAACACCGGGGAGCTGTTTTTT. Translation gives CAWRWGGGNTGELFF.

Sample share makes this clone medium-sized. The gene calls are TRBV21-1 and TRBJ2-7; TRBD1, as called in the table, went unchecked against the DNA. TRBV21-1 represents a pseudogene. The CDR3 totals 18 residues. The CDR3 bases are TGTGCCAGCAGCGTCATATACAAAGACAGGGGAAGAACTTACGAGCAGTACTTC. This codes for CASSVIYKDRGRTYEQYF.